A selection of T cell receptor beta chains follows, all from one sample in a study of T cell repertoires in cytomegalovirus infection. What these receptors recognize is not known. MiXCR was run by TCRdb on the reads, yielding one entry per CDR3 protein. The sample lists approximately 260,000 distinct CDR3 sequences, approximately 22% occurring once. Sequencing was performed on cultured PBMCs, taken from culture after CMV antigen stimulation. These TCRs come from a human donor in good health (CMV status not recorded). Some clones in this sample may be carry-over from other donors' samples. Each CDR3 is given with its conserved first and last residue. The D gene is left open where the match is weak. The size of a clone is reported for some rows only, either as once, few or many, or as a class for expanded clones.

clone size: -
V gene: TRBV19
J gene: TRBJ2-1
D gene: -
CDR3 DNA: TGTGCCAGTAGTATGGAGTCGAGTGAGCAGTTCTTC
CDR3 protein: CASSMESSEQFF

clone size: -
V gene: TRBV7-2
J gene: TRBJ1-1
D gene: -
CDR3 DNA: TGTGCCAGCAGCCCTCCAGGGAGCAACACTGAAGCTTTCTTT
CDR3 protein: CASSPPGSNTEAFF

clone size: few
V gene: TRBV7-9
J gene: TRBJ2-2
D gene: -
CDR3 DNA: TGTGCCAGCAGCCCCAAGAGGGGCGGTAACACCGGGGAGCTGTTTTTT
CDR3 protein: CASSPKRGGNTGELFF

clone size: many
V gene: TRBV30
J gene: TRBJ2-4
D gene: TRBD1
CDR3 DNA: TGTGCCTGGAGTACAGGGGTAGTGGCGCTAAGGGGAGCCAAAAACATTCAGTACTTC
CDR3 protein: CAWSTGVVALRGAKNIQYF

clone size: -
V gene: TRBV20-1
J gene: TRBJ2-1
D gene: TRBD2
CDR3 DNA: TGCAGTGCTCCCGGACTAGCGGGGGTAAATGAGCAGTTCTTC
CDR3 protein: CSAPGLAGVNEQFF

clone size: -
V gene: TRBV10-3
J gene: TRBJ2-3
D gene: -
CDR3 DNA: TGTGCCATCAGTCACACAGATACGCAGTATTTT
CDR3 protein: CAISHTDTQYF

clone size: -
V gene: TRBV29-1
J gene: TRBJ1-1
D gene: TRBD1
CDR3 DNA: TGCAGCGCTCGAGGGGGCGGGAATACTGAAGCTTTCTTT
CDR3 protein: CSARGGGNTEAFF

clone size: -
V gene: TRBV12-3/TRBV12-4
J gene: TRBJ2-5
D gene: -
CDR3 DNA: TGTGCCAGCAGTTTACGGTCAGGCAGGTCTGGGGAGACCCAGTACTTC
CDR3 protein: CASSLRSGRSGETQYF

clone size: many
V gene: TRBV7-9
J gene: TRBJ2-1
D gene: TRBD2
CDR3 DNA: TGTGCCAGCAGCGAAAGCGGGGACAATGAGCAGTTCTTC
CDR3 protein: CASSESGDNEQFF

clone size: -
V gene: TRBV4-1
J gene: TRBJ2-3
D gene: TRBD2
CDR3 DNA: TGCGCCAGCAGCCAAGAGCGAGCGGGAGGGCCCCTAGATACGCAGTATTTT
CDR3 protein: CASSQERAGGPLDTQYF

clone size: -
V gene: TRBV2
J gene: TRBJ1-1
D gene: -
CDR3 DNA: TGTGCCAGCAGTGAGGAGGTGACGAGCACTGAAGCTTTCTTT
CDR3 protein: CASSEEVTSTEAFF

clone size: -
V gene: TRBV20-1
J gene: TRBJ2-5
D gene: TRBD1
CDR3 DNA: TGCAGTGCAGTCGGGACAGGGGCCTCCCAAGAGACCCAGTACTTC
CDR3 protein: CSAVGTGASQETQYF

clone size: -
V gene: TRBV9
J gene: TRBJ1-3
D gene: -
CDR3 DNA: TGTGCCAGCGGCGTAGCGGGAGACTCTGGAAACACCATATATTTT
CDR3 protein: CASGVAGDSGNTIYF

clone size: many
V gene: TRBV7-2
J gene: TRBJ1-1
D gene: -
CDR3 DNA: TGTGCCAGCACTCCCTTCATGGCGGGGAACACTGAAGCTTTCTTT
CDR3 protein: CASTPFMAGNTEAFF

clone size: -
V gene: TRBV5-1
J gene: TRBJ2-3
D gene: -
CDR3 DNA: TGCACCCCACACGACACCGGGAGAGAGGTGGGCGATACGCAGTATTTT
CDR3 protein: CTPHDTGREVGDTQYF

clone size: few
V gene: TRBV7-9
J gene: TRBJ1-2
D gene: TRBD1
CDR3 DNA: TGTGCCAGCAGCTCAGGGGGGAGAGCTAACTATGGCTACACCTTC
CDR3 protein: CASSSGGRANYGYTF

clone size: -
V gene: TRBV7-9
J gene: TRBJ2-1
D gene: TRBD2
CDR3 DNA: TGTGCCAGCAGCCGACCGGGGCGGGAGATTTACAATGAGCAGTTCTTC
CDR3 protein: CASSRPGREIYNEQFF

clone size: few
V gene: TRBV12-3/TRBV12-4
J gene: TRBJ2-7
D gene: TRBD1
CDR3 DNA: TGTGCCAGCAGTTTCGTTACAGGGGAGTACTTC
CDR3 protein: CASSFVTGEYF

clone size: medium-sized
V gene: TRBV7-8
J gene: TRBJ2-1
D gene: TRBD2
CDR3 DNA: TGTGCCAGCAGCTCCCGAGCGGGATCCCAAAGCTCCTACAATGAGCAGTTCTTC
CDR3 protein: CASSSRAGSQSSYNEQFF

clone size: -
V gene: TRBV11-2
J gene: TRBJ1-6
D gene: -
CDR3 DNA: TGTGCCAGCAGTGGGGTCGGAGGGTCGACGGGTTCACCCCTCCACTTT
CDR3 protein: CASSGVGGSTGSPLHF

clone size: many
V gene: TRBV6-2/TRBV6-3
J gene: TRBJ2-3
D gene: TRBD2
CDR3 DNA: TGTGCCAGCAGTTCGGAATTGCGGGAGAGGGATACGCAGTATTTT
CDR3 protein: CASSSELRERDTQYF

clone size: -
V gene: TRBV4-1
J gene: TRBJ1-1
D gene: -
CDR3 DNA: TGCGCCAGCAGCCAAGGCTGGGGGGGGGCGGAGAACACTGAAGCTTTCTTT
CDR3 protein: CASSQGWGGAENTEAFF

clone size: few
V gene: TRBV12-3/TRBV12-4
J gene: TRBJ2-2
D gene: -
CDR3 DNA: TGTGCCAGCAGTTTGGTTCAGGGGGGGAACACCGGGGAGCTGTTTTTT
CDR3 protein: CASSLVQGGNTGELFF

clone size: few
V gene: TRBV7-9
J gene: TRBJ1-4
D gene: TRBD1
CDR3 DNA: TGTGCCAGCAGCTCAACGGACAGGGGTTGGTCTAATGAAAAACTGTTTTTT
CDR3 protein: CASSSTDRGWSNEKLFF

clone size: -
V gene: TRBV10-2
J gene: TRBJ2-1
D gene: -
CDR3 DNA: TGCGCCAGCAGTGAGATTGGGTCGTGGGAGGAGGTTCGAAATGAGCAGTTCTTC
CDR3 protein: CASSEIGSWEEVRNEQFF

clone size: few
V gene: TRBV30
J gene: TRBJ2-6
D gene: -
CDR3 DNA: TGTGCCTGGAGTAAAAACCTCTCGGTCAGGTCTGGGGCCAACGTCCTGACTTTC
CDR3 protein: CAWSKNLSVRSGANVLTF

clone size: many
V gene: TRBV4-1
J gene: TRBJ2-7
D gene: TRBD1
CDR3 DNA: TGCGCCAGCAGCCCGGTCCTTAGGGGGCAGGAGCAGTACTTC
CDR3 protein: CASSPVLRGQEQYF

clone size: -
V gene: TRBV29-1
J gene: TRBJ2-5
D gene: TRBD1
CDR3 DNA: TGCAGCTCCATGCCAGGACAGGGGGGAGAGACCCAGTACTTC
CDR3 protein: CSSMPGQGGETQYF

clone size: -
V gene: TRBV4-1
J gene: TRBJ2-7
D gene: -
CDR3 DNA: TGCGCCAGCAGCCACCGGGACGGTTCCTACGAGCAGTACTTC
CDR3 protein: CASSHRDGSYEQYF

clone size: few
V gene: TRBV6-2/TRBV6-3
J gene: TRBJ2-1
D gene: -
CDR3 DNA: TGTGCCAGCAGTTACGCGGCAGGGGTTGGCAATGAGCAGTTCTTC
CDR3 protein: CASSYAAGVGNEQFF

clone size: -
V gene: TRBV7-2
J gene: TRBJ1-5
D gene: -
CDR3 DNA: TGTGCCAGCAGCCCTCGGACAGCTAGCAATCAGCCCCAGCATTTT
CDR3 protein: CASSPRTASNQPQHF

clone size: -
V gene: TRBV7-9
J gene: TRBJ1-2
D gene: TRBD1
CDR3 DNA: TGTGCCAGCAGCGCAGGGGGAGACAGGATCACAACTAACTATGGCTACACCTTC
CDR3 protein: CASSAGGDRITTNYGYTF

clone size: few
V gene: TRBV12-3/TRBV12-4
J gene: TRBJ1-5
D gene: -
CDR3 DNA: TGTGCCAGCAGTGACAGGAACAATCAGCCCCAGCATTTT
CDR3 protein: CASSDRNNQPQHF

clone size: few
V gene: TRBV12-5
J gene: TRBJ2-3
D gene: -
CDR3 DNA: TGTGCTAGTGGTCAAAATGAGCTAACTAGCACAGATACGCAGTATTTT
CDR3 protein: CASGQNELTSTDTQYF

clone size: many
V gene: TRBV12-3/TRBV12-4
J gene: TRBJ2-2
D gene: -
CDR3 DNA: TGTGCCAGCAGTTTAGCGCAGGGATTCACCGGGGAGCTGTTTTTT
CDR3 protein: CASSLAQGFTGELFF